The entry below gives a single T cell receptor (beta chain) sequence along with its context. Under the authors' procedure: Researchers report that nucleated cell counts were estimated from reference gene primer amplification. The table came from immunoSEQ multiplex PCR; TCRdb's copy has only in-frame clones and leaves some out. V and J calls and clone size come straight from that table; D and trimming were deduced from the DNA. The sample contains about 22,000 clones, less than 95% of which appear only once. This sample was included in a study of blood T cell repertoires in COVID-19. This clonotype was sampled from an older man with acute or convalescent COVID-19. Specimen: peripheral blood.

CDR3 residues: CASSGLGGGELFF. The CDR3 DNA is TGTGCCAGCAGTGGGCTGGGAGGCGGGGAGCTGTTTTTT. This chain uses TRBV3-1 (or the pseudogene TRBV3-2) with TRBJ2-2; D may be TRBD2 (6 bases). The V end was cut by 6 bases, the J end by 7 bases, with 12 bases between. Germline V gives CDR1 LGHDT, CDR2 YNNKEL (reference sequence). The CDR3 length is 13 residues.